This TCR beta chain derives from a study of identical twins (dated by TCRdb to the mid-2010s). Turning to the overall study: TCR alpha and beta repertoires from monozygotic twins, unrelated adults of various ages and cord blood were deep-sequenced to test whether fetal clonotypes persist. Replicate twin experiments were performed at different times using different library preparation protocols to rule out contamination.

The table lists this clonotype with a few counts. Its target antigen remains unknown. No base qualities exist here, and no much larger clone lies one base off it. At the junction V is shortened by 0 bases and J by 2 bases, with 10 bases in between. CDR3 length: 16 amino acids, cysteine to phenylalanine. CDR3 DNA is the only sequence kept; it has 48 bases, read in frame from the first base. The receptor library was made with 5' RACE. Sequencing was carried out with an Illumina HiSeq 2000. Template switching added a universal primer binding site, and the final cDNA carried a unique molecular identifier that allowed TCR cDNA molecules to be counted accurately. First-strand cDNA for TCR alpha and beta chains was synthesized from specific primers in the conserved constant-segment region. To control for contamination, every cDNA library carried two barcodes: a SMART-Mk sample barcode plus Illumina barcodes. TruSeq adapter sequences along with Illumina sample barcodes were introduced in two successive PCR steps. The Illumina HiSeq platform was used with custom primers to sequence TCR alpha and beta cDNA libraries. The authors' pipeline ran thus. Unique molecular identifiers were extracted from raw reads with MiGEC, and CDR3 positions were determined with MiXCR. Recombination models were inferred per individual with the repgenHMM and IGoR tools using an EM algorithm. Shared clonotypes were analyzed with the tcR package in R, and sharing was normalized by the product of cloneset sizes. To study raw recombination without the effects of thymic and clonal selection, out-of-frame nonproductive sequences were analyzed. TCRdb passed the public sequencing reads through fastp at Q25 and MiXCR, retaining productive beta sequences. Entries are consolidated by CDR3 protein sequence, retaining the most common genes and DNA. These V and J calls derive from TCRdb rather than the authors' analysis. The sample table lists roughly 1.6 million distinct CDR3 sequences, about 31% of them with a count of one. About 0.27% of the sample is taken by the ten largest.

The full study reports these points: Recombination models systematically underestimated out-of-frame TCR alpha sharing in monozygotic twins but agreed with sharing between unrelated individuals. Zero-insertion analyses could be partly confounded by invariant T cells such as MAIT and iNKT, although diverse VJ usage argued against such confounding for most clonotypes. Fewer insertions were carried by abundant cord blood beta clonotypes; a weaker similar trend was observed in young adult naive repertoires, while no such trend was observed in memory repertoires. Compared with coincidental sharing between unrelated individuals, out-of-frame TCR alpha sequences shared between twins had an excess of sequences with low generation probability. Because the same donors could not be followed over many years, conclusions were based on cross-sectional statistical analysis. A weaker excess of twin sharing was found in beta out-of-frame sequences because the signal-to-noise ratio was lowered by fewer shared sequences.

Every donor was a healthy Caucasian. The sample comprised cord blood. The chain links TRBV12-3 or TRBV12-4 with TRBJ1-4; the D segment cannot be called with confidence. The sequence was collected from a newborn girl in good health. The nucleotide sequence reads as follows: TGTGCCAGCAGTTTAGCCTTAGGGAGGACTAATGAAAAACTGTTTTTT. It codes for CASSLALGRTNEKLFF.